This TCR beta chain appears in the sequencing data of a study of T cell responses to AZD1222 COVID-19 vaccine. In germline, CDR1 is LGHNA, CDR2 YNFKEQ. Trimming took 4 bases from V and 4 from J; bases not matched to a gene: 9. The CDR3 is made up of 17 amino acids. The table came from immunoSEQ multiplex PCR; TCRdb's copy has only in-frame clones and leaves some out. The sample includes over 60,000 clones, around 90% seen only once; the top ten take around 24%. The sequence derives from an adult in good health. The source was peripheral blood, collected on day 0 of AZD1222 vaccination. The chain employs TRBV4-2 and TRBJ2-1; 11 bases are a match to TRBD2. In DNA, the CDR3 is TGTGCCAGCAGCCTCCTTATTGGGACTAGCGGTTACAATGAGCAGTTCTTC. Its protein is CASSLLIGTSGYNEQFF.